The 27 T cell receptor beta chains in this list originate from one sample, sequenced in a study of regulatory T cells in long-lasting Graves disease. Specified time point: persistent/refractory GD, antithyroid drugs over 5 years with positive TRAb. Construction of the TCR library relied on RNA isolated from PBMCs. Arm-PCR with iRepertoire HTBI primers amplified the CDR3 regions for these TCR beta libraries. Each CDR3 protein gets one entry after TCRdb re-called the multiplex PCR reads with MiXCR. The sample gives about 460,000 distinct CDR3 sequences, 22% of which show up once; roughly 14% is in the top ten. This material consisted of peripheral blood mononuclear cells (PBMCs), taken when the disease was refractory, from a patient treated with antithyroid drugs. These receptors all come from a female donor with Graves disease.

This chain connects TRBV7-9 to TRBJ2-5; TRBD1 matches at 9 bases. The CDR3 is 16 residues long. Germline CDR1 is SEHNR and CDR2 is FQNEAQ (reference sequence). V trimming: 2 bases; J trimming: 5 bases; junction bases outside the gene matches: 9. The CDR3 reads CASSLKGDRAGETQYF. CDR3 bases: TGTGCCAGCAGCTTAAAGGGGGACAGGGCAGGGGAGACCCAGTACTTC.

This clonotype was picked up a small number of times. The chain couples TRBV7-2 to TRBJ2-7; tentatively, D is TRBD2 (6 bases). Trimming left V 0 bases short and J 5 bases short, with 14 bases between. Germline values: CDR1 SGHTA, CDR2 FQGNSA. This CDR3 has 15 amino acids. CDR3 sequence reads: CASSLASRTGDEQYF. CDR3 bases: TGTGCCAGCAGCTTAGCCTCTAGGACGGGGGACGAGCAGTACTTC. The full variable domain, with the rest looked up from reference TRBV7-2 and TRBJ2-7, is GAGVSQSPSNKVTEKGKDVELRCDPISGHTALYWYRQSLGQGLEFLIYFQGNSAPDKSGLPSDRFSAERTGGSVSTLTIQRTQQEDSAVYLCASSLASRTGDEQYFGPGTRLTVT.

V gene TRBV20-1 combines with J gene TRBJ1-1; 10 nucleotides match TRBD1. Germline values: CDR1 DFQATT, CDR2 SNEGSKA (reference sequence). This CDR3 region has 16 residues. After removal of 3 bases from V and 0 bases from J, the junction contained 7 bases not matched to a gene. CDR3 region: CSARSDRGRLNTEAFF. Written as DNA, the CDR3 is TGCAGTGCTAGGAGTGACAGGGGGCGATTGAACACTGAAGCTTTCTTT.

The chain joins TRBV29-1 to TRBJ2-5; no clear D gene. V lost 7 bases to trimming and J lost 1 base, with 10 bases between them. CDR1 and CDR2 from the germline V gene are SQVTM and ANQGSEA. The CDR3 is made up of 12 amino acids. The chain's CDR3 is CSADISQETQYF. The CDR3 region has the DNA TGCAGCGCTGATATCAGCCAAGAGACCCAGTACTTC.

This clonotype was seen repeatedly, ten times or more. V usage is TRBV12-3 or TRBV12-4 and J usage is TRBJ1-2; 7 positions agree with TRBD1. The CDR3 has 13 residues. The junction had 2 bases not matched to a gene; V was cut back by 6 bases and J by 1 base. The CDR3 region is CASRRQGNYGYTF. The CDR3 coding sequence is TGTGCCAGCAGAAGACAGGGTAACTATGGCTACACCTTC.

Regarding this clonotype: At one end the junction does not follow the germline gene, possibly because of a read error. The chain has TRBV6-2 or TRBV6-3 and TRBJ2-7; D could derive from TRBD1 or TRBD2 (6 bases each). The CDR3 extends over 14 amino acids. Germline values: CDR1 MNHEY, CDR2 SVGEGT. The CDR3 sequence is CASSYLGGVYEQYF. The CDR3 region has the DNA TGCGCCAGCAGTTACCTCGGGGGCGTCTACGAGCAGTACTTC.

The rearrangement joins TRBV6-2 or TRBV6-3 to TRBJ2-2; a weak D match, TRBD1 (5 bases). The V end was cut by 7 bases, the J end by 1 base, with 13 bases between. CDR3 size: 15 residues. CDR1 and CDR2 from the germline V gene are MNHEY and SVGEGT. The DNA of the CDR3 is TGTGCCAGCACGCACAGGACGTTGAACACCGGGGAGCTGTTTTTT. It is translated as CASTHRTLNTGELFF.

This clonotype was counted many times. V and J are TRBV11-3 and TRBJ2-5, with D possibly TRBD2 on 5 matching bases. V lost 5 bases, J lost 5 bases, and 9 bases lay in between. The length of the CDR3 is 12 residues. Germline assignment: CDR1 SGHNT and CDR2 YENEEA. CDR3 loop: CASSPRRETQYF. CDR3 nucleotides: TGTGCCAGCAGCCCGAGGAGGGAGACCCAGTACTTC.

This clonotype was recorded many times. CDR3 protein: CASSLARGQDYGYTF. The CDR3 DNA reads as TGTGCCAGCAGCTTAGCGCGAGGACAGGACTATGGCTACACCTTC. The chain employs TRBV7-2 and TRBJ1-2, with 7 bases matching TRBD1. After removal of 0 bases from V and 3 bases from J, the junction contained 4 bases not matched to a gene. The germline V gene has CDR1 SGHTA and CDR2 FQGNSA. CDR3 length equals 15 residues.

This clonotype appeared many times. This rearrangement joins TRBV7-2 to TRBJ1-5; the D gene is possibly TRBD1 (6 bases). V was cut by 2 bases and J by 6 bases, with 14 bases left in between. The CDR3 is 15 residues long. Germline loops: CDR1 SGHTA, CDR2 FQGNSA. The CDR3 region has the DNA TGTGCCAGCAGCTTAACAGGGAGTCTCAGTCAGCCCCAGCATTTT. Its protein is CASSLTGSLSQPQHF.

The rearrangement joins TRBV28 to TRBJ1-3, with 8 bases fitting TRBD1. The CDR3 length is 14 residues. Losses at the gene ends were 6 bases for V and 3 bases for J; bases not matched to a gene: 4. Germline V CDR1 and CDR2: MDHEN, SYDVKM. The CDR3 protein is CASSDTGGGNTIYF. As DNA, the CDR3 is TGTGCCAGCAGCGATACAGGGGGTGGAAACACCATATATTTT.

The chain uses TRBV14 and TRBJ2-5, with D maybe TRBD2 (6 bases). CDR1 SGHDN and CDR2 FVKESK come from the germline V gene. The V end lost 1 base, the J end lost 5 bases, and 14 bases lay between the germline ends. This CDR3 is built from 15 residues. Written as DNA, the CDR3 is TGTGCCAGCAGCCAAGCCCGGGGGTTTGGTGAGACCCAGTACTTC. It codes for CASSQARGFGETQYF. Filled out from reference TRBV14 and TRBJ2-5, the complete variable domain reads EAGVTQFPSHSVIEKGQTVTLRCDPISGHDNLYWYRRVMGKEIKFLLHFVKESKQDESGMPNNRFLAERTGGTYSTLKVQPAELEDSGVYFCASSQARGFGETQYFGPGTRLLVL.

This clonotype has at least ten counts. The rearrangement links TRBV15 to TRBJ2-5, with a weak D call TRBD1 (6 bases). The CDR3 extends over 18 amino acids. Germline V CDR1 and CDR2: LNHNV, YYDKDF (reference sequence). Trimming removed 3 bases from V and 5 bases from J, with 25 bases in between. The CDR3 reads CATSRGVSGTVRGETQYF. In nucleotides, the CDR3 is TGTGCCACCAGCAGGGGAGTATCCGGGACCGTAAGGGGGGAGACCCAGTACTTC.

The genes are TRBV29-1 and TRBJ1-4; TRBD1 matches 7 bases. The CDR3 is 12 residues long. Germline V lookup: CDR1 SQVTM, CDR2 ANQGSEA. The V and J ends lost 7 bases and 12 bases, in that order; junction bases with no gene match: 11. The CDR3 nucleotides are TGCAGCGGAGGGGGCGACGGGTTGGAACTGTTTTTT. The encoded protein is CSGGGDGLELFF.

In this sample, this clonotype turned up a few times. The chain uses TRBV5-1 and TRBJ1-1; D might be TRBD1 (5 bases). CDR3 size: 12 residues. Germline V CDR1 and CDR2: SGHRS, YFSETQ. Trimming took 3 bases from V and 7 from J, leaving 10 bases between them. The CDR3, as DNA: TGCGCCAGCAGCTCCGCTGGGGGTGAAGCTTTCTTT. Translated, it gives CASSSAGGEAFF.

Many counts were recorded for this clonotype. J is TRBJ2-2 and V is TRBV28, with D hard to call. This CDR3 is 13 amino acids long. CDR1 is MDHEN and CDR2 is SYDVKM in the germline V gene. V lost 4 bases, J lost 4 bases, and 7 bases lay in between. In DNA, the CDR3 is TGTGCCAGCAGTTCTCCGGCCACCGGGGAGCTGTTTTTT. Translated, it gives CASSSPATGELFF.

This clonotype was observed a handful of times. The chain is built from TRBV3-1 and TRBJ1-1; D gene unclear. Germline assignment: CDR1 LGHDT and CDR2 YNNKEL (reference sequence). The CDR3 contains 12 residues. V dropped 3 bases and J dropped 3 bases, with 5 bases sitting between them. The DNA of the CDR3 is TGTGCCAGCAGCCACCCGGACACTGAAGCTTTCTTT. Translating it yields CASSHPDTEAFF.

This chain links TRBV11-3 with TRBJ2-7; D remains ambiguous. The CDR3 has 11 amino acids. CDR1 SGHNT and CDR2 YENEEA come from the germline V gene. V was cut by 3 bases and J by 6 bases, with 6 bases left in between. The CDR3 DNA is TGTGCCAGCAGCTTCTACCGCGAGCAGTACTTC. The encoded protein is CASSFYREQYF.

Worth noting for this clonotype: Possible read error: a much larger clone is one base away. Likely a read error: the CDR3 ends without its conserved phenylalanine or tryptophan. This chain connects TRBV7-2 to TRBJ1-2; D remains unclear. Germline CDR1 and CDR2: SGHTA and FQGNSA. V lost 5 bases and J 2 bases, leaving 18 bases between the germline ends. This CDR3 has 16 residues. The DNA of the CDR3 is TGTGCCAGCAGCCTTCTGACGAACGGTCAGAACTATGGCTACACCCTC. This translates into CASSLLTNGQNYGYTL.

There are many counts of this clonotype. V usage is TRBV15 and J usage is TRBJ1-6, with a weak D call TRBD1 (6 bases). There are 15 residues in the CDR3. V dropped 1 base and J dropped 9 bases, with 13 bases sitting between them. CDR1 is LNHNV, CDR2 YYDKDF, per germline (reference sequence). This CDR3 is CATSRGTGIGSPLHF. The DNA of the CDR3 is TGTGCCACCAGCAGAGGTACAGGGATTGGTTCACCCCTCCACTTT.

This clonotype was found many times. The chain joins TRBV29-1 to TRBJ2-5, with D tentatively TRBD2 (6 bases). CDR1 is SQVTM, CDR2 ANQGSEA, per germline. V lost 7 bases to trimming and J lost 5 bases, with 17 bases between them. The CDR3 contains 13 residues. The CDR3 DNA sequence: TGCAGCGCCGGGGGAATAACGGGTGAGACCCAGTACTTC. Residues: CSAGGITGETQYF.

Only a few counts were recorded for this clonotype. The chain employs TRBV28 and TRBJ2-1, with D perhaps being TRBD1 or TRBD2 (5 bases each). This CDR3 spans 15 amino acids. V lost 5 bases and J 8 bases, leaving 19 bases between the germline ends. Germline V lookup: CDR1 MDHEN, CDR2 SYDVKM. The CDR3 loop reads CASSGRQRIGDEQFF. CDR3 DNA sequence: TGTGCCAGCAGTGGAAGACAGCGGATTGGCGATGAGCAGTTCTTC.

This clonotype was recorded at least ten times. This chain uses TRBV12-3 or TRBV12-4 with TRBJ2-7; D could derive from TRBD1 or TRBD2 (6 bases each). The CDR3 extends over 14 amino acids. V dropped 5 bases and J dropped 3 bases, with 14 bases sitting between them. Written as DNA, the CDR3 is TGTGCCAGCAGTCCACAGGGACTGAACTACGAGCAGTACTTC. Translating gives CASSPQGLNYEQYF.

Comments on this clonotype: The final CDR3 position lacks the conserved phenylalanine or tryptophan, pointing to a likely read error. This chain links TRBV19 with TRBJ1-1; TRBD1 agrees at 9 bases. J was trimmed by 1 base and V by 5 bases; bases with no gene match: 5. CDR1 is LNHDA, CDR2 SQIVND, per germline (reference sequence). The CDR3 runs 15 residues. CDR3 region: CASSAKQGANTEAFL. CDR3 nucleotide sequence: TGTGCCAGTAGTGCGAAACAGGGGGCGAACACTGAAGCTTTCCTT.

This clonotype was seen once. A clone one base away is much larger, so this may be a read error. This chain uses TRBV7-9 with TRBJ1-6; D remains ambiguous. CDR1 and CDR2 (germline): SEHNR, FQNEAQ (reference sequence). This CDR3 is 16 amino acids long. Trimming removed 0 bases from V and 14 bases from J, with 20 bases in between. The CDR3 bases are TGTGCCAGCAGCTTAGCAGGCAGTTATCCCTCGGCGTCCCTCCACTTT. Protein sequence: CASSLAGSYPSASLHF. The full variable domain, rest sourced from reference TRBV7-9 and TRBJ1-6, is DTGVSQNPRHKITKRGQNVTFRCDPISEHNRLYWYRQTLGQGPEFLTYFQNEAQLEKSRLLSDRFSAERPKGSFSTLEIQRTEQGDSAMYLCASSLAGSYPSASLHFGNGTRLTVT.

CDR3 residues: CSAHRPGGNQPQHF. CDR3 DNA sequence: TGCAGTGCCCACCGCCCAGGGGGTAATCAGCCCCAGCATTTT. The rearrangement joins TRBV20-1 to TRBJ1-5, with 7 bases that match TRBD1. CDR1 and CDR2 (germline): DFQATT, SNEGSKA (reference sequence). This CDR3 contains 14 residues. Trimming at V came to 6 bases and at J to 4 bases, leaving 9 bases not matched to a gene.

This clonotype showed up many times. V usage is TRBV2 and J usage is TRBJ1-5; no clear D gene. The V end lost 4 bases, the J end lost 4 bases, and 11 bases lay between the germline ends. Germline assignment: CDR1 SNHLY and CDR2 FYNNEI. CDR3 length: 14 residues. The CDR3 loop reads CASSVIGLNQPQHF. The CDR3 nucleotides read TGTGCCAGCAGTGTCATCGGATTAAATCAGCCCCAGCATTTT.